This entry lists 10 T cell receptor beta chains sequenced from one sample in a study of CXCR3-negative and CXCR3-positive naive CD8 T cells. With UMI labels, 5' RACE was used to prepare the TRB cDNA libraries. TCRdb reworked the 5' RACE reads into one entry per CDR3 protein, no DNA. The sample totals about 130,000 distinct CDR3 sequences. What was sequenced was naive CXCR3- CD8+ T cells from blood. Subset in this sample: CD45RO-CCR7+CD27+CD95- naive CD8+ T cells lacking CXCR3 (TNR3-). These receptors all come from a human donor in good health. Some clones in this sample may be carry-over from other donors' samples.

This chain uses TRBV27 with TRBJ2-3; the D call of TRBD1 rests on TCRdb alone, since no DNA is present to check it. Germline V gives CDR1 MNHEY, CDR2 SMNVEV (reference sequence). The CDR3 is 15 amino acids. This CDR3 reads CASSSTGTGGDTQYF.

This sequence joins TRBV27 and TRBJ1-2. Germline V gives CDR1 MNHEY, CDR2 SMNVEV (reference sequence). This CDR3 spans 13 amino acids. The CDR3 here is CASSLPTEVDYTF.

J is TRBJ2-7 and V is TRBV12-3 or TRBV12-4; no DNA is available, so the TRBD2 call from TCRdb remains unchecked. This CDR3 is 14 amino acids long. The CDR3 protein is CASSALAGAGEQYF.

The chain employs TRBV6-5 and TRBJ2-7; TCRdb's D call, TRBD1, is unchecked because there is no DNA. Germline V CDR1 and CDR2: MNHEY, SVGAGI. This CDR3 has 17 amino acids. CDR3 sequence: CASSYRTVVGADYEQYF.

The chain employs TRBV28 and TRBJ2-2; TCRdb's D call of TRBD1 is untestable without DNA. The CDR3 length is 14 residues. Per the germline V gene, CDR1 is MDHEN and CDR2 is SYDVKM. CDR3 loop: CASRQTGGSGELFF.

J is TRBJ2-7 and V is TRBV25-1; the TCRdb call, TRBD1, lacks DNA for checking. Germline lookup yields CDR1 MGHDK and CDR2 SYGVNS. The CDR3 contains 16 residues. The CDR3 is CASSEWRGQDVYEQYF.

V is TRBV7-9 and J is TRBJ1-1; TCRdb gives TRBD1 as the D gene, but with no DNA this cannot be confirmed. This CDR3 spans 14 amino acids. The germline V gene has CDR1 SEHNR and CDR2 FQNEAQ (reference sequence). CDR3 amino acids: CASSLVPGVTEAFF.

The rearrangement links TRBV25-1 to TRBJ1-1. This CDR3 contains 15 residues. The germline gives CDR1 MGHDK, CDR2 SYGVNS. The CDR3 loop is CASSGRGTRGLEAFF.

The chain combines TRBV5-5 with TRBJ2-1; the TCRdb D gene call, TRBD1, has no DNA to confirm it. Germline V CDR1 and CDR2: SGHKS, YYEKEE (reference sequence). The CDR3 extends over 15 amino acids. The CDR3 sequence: CASSLGQGIYNEQFF.

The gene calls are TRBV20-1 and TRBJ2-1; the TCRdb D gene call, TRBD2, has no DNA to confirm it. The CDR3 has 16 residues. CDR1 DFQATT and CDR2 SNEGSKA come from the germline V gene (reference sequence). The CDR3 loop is CSARDSTSVSYNEQFF.